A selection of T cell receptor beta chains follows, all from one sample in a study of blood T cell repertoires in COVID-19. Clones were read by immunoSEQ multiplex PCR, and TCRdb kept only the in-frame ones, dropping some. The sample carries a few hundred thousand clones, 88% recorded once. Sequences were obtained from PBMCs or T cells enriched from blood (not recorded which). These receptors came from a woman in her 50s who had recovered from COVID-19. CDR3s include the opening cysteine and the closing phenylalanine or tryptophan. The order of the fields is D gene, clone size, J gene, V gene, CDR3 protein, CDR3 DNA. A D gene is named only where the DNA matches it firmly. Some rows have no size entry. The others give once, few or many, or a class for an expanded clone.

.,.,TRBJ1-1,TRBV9,CASSVVPGALTEAFF,TGTGCCAGCAGCGTAGTCCCAGGGGCGTTGACTGAAGCTTTCTTT
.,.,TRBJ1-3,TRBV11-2,CASSSLQGSGNTIYF,TGTGCCAGCAGCTCTCTACAGGGATCTGGAAACACCATATATTTT
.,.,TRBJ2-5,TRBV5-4,CASSLGSSSVETQYF,TGTGCCAGCAGCTTGGGGTCATCTAGCGTCGAGACCCAGTACTTC
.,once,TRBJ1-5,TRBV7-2,CASSLQGSWPQHF,TGTGCCAGCAGCTTACAGGGTTCTTGGCCCCAGCATTTT
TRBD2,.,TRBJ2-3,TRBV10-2,CASRDSPGLAASSTDTQYF,TGCGCCAGCAGGGATTCACCGGGACTAGCGGCGTCTAGCACAGATACGCAGTATTTT
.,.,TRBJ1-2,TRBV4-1,CASSQDSRNSGYTF,TGCGCCAGCAGCCAAGATTCCAGGAACTCTGGCTACACCTTC
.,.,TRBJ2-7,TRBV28,CASNPGTYEQYF,TGTGCCAGCAATCCCGGGACCTACGAGCAGTACTTC
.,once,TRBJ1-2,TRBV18,CASSPDGNLGYTF,TGTGCCAGCTCCCCGGACGGGAACTTAGGCTACACCTTC
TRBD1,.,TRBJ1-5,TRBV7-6,CASSLGRGQESNQPQHF,TGTGCCAGCAGCTTAGGGCGGGGACAGGAAAGCAATCAGCCCCAGCATTTT
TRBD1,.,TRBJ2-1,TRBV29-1,CSVKLRDRGPYNEQFF,TGCAGCGTAAAACTCCGGGACAGGGGACCCTACAATGAGCAGTTCTTC
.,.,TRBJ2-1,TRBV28,CASSLGLPYNEQFF,TGTGCCAGCAGTTTAGGGCTTCCCTACAATGAGCAGTTCTTC
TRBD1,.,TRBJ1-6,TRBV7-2,CASSMTGGTSPLHF,TGTGCCAGCAGCATGACAGGGGGCACTTCACCCCTCCACTTT
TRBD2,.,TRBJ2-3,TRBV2,CASSGQGLAGGHSDTQYF,TGTGCCAGCTCGGGACAGGGACTAGCGGGAGGGCATAGTGATACGCAGTATTTT
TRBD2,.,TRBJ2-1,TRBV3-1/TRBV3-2,CASSQGTSGYSYNEQFF,TGTGCCAGCAGCCAAGGTACTAGCGGATACTCCTACAATGAGCAGTTCTTC
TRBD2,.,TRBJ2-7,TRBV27,CASSFFAGAFEQYF,TGTGCCAGCAGTTTCTTTGCGGGAGCGTTCGAGCAGTACTTC
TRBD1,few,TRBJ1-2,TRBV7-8,CASSGPQTGGLVKYGYTF,TGTGCCAGCAGCGGACCCCAGACAGGGGGCTTGGTGAAGTATGGCTACACCTTC
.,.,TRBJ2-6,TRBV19,CASSIQGLGANVLTF,TGTGCCAGTAGTATCCAGGGGCTTGGGGCCAACGTCCTGACTTTC
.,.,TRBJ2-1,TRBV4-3,CASSQVTGARDNEQFF,TGCGCCAGCAGCCAAGTAACCGGCGCGCGGGACAATGAGCAGTTCTTC
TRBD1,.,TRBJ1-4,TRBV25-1,CASTPQGINEKLFF,TGTGCCAGCACACCACAGGGGATTAATGAAAAACTGTTTTTT
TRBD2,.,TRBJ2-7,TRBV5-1,CASRLLAGGWGEQYF,TGCGCCAGCAGGCTACTAGCGGGAGGGTGGGGCGAGCAGTACTTC
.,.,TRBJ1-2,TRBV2,CAMVPGESDYGYTF,TGTGCCATGGTTCCAGGGGAGAGTGACTATGGCTACACCTTC
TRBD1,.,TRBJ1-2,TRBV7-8,CASSLDRGYYGYTF,TGTGCCAGCAGCTTAGACAGGGGGTACTATGGCTACACCTTC
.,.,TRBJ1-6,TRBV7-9,CASSPGSAPWRIHF,TGTGCCAGCAGCCCGGGATCGGCCCCCTGGCGTATCCACTTT
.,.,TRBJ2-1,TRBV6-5,CASSFRAGTPYNEQFF,TGTGCCAGCAGTTTCCGTGCGGGAACCCCCTACAATGAGCAGTTCTTC
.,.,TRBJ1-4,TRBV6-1,CASSEADSIEKLFF,TGTGCCAGCAGTGAAGCGGACAGTATTGAAAAACTGTTTTTT
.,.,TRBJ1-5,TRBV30,CAWSQRRALMGNQPQHF,TGTGCCTGGAGTCAACGCAGGGCCTTGATGGGCAATCAGCCCCAGCATTTT
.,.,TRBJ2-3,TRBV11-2,CASSLALRDTQYF,TGTGCCAGCAGCTTAGCTTTGCGGGATACGCAGTATTTT
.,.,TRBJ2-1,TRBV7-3,CASSLLGEAYNEQFF,TGTGCCAGCAGCCTCCTCGGGGAGGCCTACAATGAGCAGTTCTTC
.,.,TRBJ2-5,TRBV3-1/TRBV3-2,CASSQKTNGETQYF,TGTGCCAGCAGCCAGAAGACAAATGGAGAGACCCAGTACTTC